The 24 T cell receptor beta chains given below trace back to one sample, sequenced in a study of T cells in Graves' hyperthyroidism and ophthalmopathy. The source material, RNA transcripts, was used to amplify TCR beta CDR3 regions. Initially, a first-round RT-PCR of the TCR CDR3 employed the HTBI primer set. One entry per CDR3 protein results from TCRdb running MiXCR on the multiplex PCR reads. This table has approximately 600,000 distinct CDR3 sequences, 14% to 15% appearing once. The sample consisted of blood. These receptors came from a woman aged 40-49 years with Graves' ophthalmopathy.

The chain recombines TRBV6-1 with TRBJ1-2, with a weak D call TRBD1 (5 bases). CDR1 is MNHNS, CDR2 SASEGT, per germline. The CDR3 has 14 amino acids. V was clipped by 4 bases and J by 2 bases, with 11 bases between them. CDR3 protein: CASSVDSVNYGYTF. The CDR3 coding sequence is TGTGCCAGCAGTGTTGACAGCGTAAACTATGGCTACACCTTC.

This chain links TRBV6-2 or TRBV6-3 with TRBJ2-7; possibly TRBD2 for D (6 bases). Trimming cost V 7 bases and J 5 bases, with 24 bases left between them. Germline loops: CDR1 MNHEY, CDR2 SVGEGT. This CDR3 is built from 16 residues. CDR3 DNA: TGTGCCAGCAACAACGGGGGTCTCCCCAGGAGTGACGAGCAGTACTTC. This encodes CASNNGGLPRSDEQYF.

A remark on this clonotype: A read error may account for a junction end that differs from germline. V and J are TRBV27 and TRBJ2-7, with 8 bases fitting TRBD2. The CDR3 is 16 residues long. Per the germline V gene, CDR1 is MNHEY and CDR2 is SMNVEV (reference sequence). CDR3 in DNA: TGTGCCAGCAGTTTAAGTCAAGCGGGAGTCTCCCACGAGCAGTACTTC. It is translated as CASSLSQAGVSHEQYF.

This clonotype was counted at least ten times. The V call is TRBV28, the J call TRBJ2-7; D is ambiguous. V was trimmed by 10 bases and J by 0 bases, leaving 13 bases between them. Germline loops: CDR1 MDHEN, CDR2 SYDVKM. This CDR3 comprises 13 residues. The CDR3 spells CATPWKTSYEQYF. In nucleotides, the CDR3 is TGTGCCACCCCGTGGAAAACCTCCTACGAGCAGTACTTC. Based on the CDR3 plus reference TRBV28 and TRBJ2-7, the full variable domain is DVKVTQSSRYLVKRTGEKVFLECVQDMDHENMFWYRQDPGLGLRLIYFSYDVKMKEKGDIPEGYSVSREKKERFSLILESASTNQTSMYLCATPWKTSYEQYFGPGTRLTVT.

The gene calls are TRBV24-1 and TRBJ2-7; D gene ambiguous. The CDR3 is 15 residues long. Germline CDR1 KGHDR, CDR2 SFDVKD. Trimming cost V 3 bases and J 0 bases, with 11 bases left between them. CDR3 sequence reads: CATSDPSGPSYEQYF. The CDR3 nucleotides are TGTGCCACCAGTGATCCTTCTGGGCCCTCCTACGAGCAGTACTTC.

V is TRBV7-6 and J is TRBJ1-2, with D possibly matching TRBD1 (6 bases). The germline V gene has CDR1 SGHVS and CDR2 FNYEAQ. The CDR3 is 14 residues long. V lost 5 bases to trimming and J lost 4 bases, with 14 bases between them. The chain's CDR3 is CASSPAGDPYGYTF. The CDR3 nucleotides read TGTGCCAGCAGCCCTGCAGGGGACCCCTATGGCTACACCTTC.

This clonotype was seen only a few times. This chain's CDR3 is CAWIRGTEAFF. In DNA, the CDR3 is TGTGCCTGGATTCGGGGCACTGAAGCTTTCTTT. The chain joins TRBV30 to TRBJ1-1; no firm D call. Germline-derived CDR1 and CDR2 are GTSNPN and SVGIG (reference sequence). This CDR3 is 11 amino acids long. V shed 4 bases and J shed 4 bases, with 7 bases lying between them.

Ten or more counts support this clonotype. The chain recombines TRBV28 with TRBJ2-2; a possible D gene is TRBD1 (9 bases). The germline V gene encodes CDR1 MDHEN and CDR2 SYDVKM. The CDR3 covers 18 residues. V was pared by 5 bases and J by 2 bases, with 21 bases between. The CDR3 DNA sequence: TGTGCCAGCAGTCCCACAGGGGGCCTAGCGGGCAACACCGGGGAGCTGTTTTTT. Amino acids: CASSPTGGLAGNTGELFF.

This clonotype was seen at least ten times. This sequence joins TRBV30 and TRBJ2-7; 7 bases are a match to TRBD1. Germline V gene lookup returns CDR1 GTSNPN and CDR2 SVGIG (reference sequence). The length of the CDR3 is 14 residues. After removal of 0 bases from V and 6 bases from J, the junction contained 8 bases not matched to a gene. The chain's CDR3 is CAWSVGQVGGEQYF. The CDR3 DNA sequence: TGTGCCTGGAGTGTCGGACAGGTTGGCGGCGAGCAGTACTTC.

This clonotype was observed many times. V and J are TRBV28 and TRBJ1-5; D is undetermined. This CDR3 is 16 amino acids long. Deletions cut 4 bases from V and 6 bases from J, with 19 bases between. Germline CDR1 is MDHEN and CDR2 is SYDVKM. The CDR3 nucleotides are TGTGCCAGCAGTTCCCCCGACCCCGGGGATGTTCAGCCCCAGCATTTT. Its translation is CASSSPDPGDVQPQHF.

This clonotype appeared many times. The chain combines TRBV20-1 with TRBJ2-5, with 7 bases fitting TRBD1. V trimming: 3 bases; J trimming: 4 bases; junction bases outside the gene matches: 5. The CDR3 loop spans 13 amino acids. Germline assignment: CDR1 DFQATT and CDR2 SNEGSKA (reference sequence). The CDR3 loop is CSASRAGGETQYF. The CDR3 nucleotides are TGCAGTGCTAGTAGGGCAGGGGGAGAGACCCAGTACTTC.

The chain has TRBV28 and TRBJ1-1; 9 bases align to TRBD1. Germline V CDR1 and CDR2: MDHEN, SYDVKM. The CDR3 contains 14 residues. V was clipped by 3 bases and J by 6 bases; unmatched bases: 5. The CDR3 DNA sequence: TGTGCCAGCAGTTTGATCGGACAGGGGTCTGAAGCTTTCTTT. Residues: CASSLIGQGSEAFF.

The chain uses TRBV12-3 or TRBV12-4 and TRBJ2-7; TRBD2 agrees at 15 bases. V dropped 5 bases and J dropped 4; count of bases not matched to a gene: 6. The CDR3 is 16 amino acids. CDR3 DNA sequence: TGTGCCAGCAGTACCAGAGGGACTAGCGGGAGGTACGAGCAGTACTTC. Protein: CASSTRGTSGRYEQYF.

The chain employs TRBV6-5 and TRBJ2-4; 8 positions match TRBD1. Germline values: CDR1 MNHEY, CDR2 SVGAGI. CDR3 length: 16 amino acids. The ends lost 2 bases at V and 1 base at J; junction bases unmatched: 4. The CDR3 region has the DNA TGTGCCAGCAGTTACGGACAGGGCTCGGCCAAAAACATTCAGTACTTC. This encodes CASSYGQGSAKNIQYF.

The table lists this clonotype with many counts. The chain joins TRBV20-1 to TRBJ2-7, with 16 bases aligning to TRBD2. The germline CDR1 and CDR2 sequences are DFQATT and SNEGSKA (reference sequence). The CDR3 consists of 18 residues. J gave up 7 bases and V 0 bases, and 12 bases lay outside the gene matches. CDR3 in DNA: TGCAGTGCTAGAGATTTTGAGGGACTAGCGGGAGGGCCCTGGGAGCAGTACTTC. Its translation is CSARDFEGLAGGPWEQYF.

This clonotype occurred many times. The chain couples TRBV7-2 to TRBJ2-7; TRBD2 matches 9 bases. The CDR3 is made up of 15 amino acids. Trimming cost V 2 bases and J 2 bases; bases outside gene matches: 4. Germline V CDR1 and CDR2: SGHTA, FQGNSA. The CDR3: CASSLSGRFPYEQYF. As DNA, the CDR3 is TGTGCCAGCAGCTTAAGCGGGAGGTTCCCCTACGAGCAGTACTTC.

Comment on this clonotype: An end of the junction does not agree with germline; a read error may underlie this. This chain uses TRBV30 with TRBJ1-1; D is possibly TRBD1 (6 bases). The germline gives CDR1 GTSNPN, CDR2 SVGIG (reference sequence). The CDR3 runs 15 residues. CDR3 in amino acids: CAGSVFGGMNTEAFF. Here the CDR3 DNA reads TGCGCCGGGAGTGTATTCGGGGGCATGAACACTGAAGCTTTCTTT.

The chain joins TRBV4-3 to TRBJ2-7; D call uncertain. V lost 1 base, J lost 3 bases, and 7 bases lay in between. CDR1 LGHNA and CDR2 YSLEER come from the germline V gene. The CDR3 consists of 13 residues. In DNA, the CDR3 is TGCGCCAGCAGCCAAGGGATCTTCTACGAGCAGTACTTC. Residues: CASSQGIFYEQYF.

The table lists this clonotype with many counts. The V call is TRBV28, the J call TRBJ1-3; a possible D gene is TRBD1 (5 bases). The V end lost 3 bases, the J end lost 3 bases, and 9 bases lay between the germline ends. The CDR3 is made up of 14 amino acids. Germline CDR1 reads MDHEN; CDR2 reads SYDVKM. The CDR3 sequence is CASSLRGFGNTIYF. The CDR3 DNA reads as TGTGCCAGCAGTTTGAGGGGATTTGGAAACACCATATATTTT.

The chain joins TRBV5-1 to TRBJ2-7, with D hard to call. The CDR3 runs to 12 residues. The V gene lost 3 bases and the J gene lost 0 bases, with 4 bases spanning the gap. Germline CDR1 SGHRS, CDR2 YFSETQ. CDR3: CASSSYSYEQYF. CDR3 sequence (DNA): TGCGCCAGCAGCTCCTACTCCTACGAGCAGTACTTC.

This chain connects TRBV15 to TRBJ2-5; D gene uncertain. The CDR3 contains 13 residues. Trimming removed 4 bases from V and 1 base from J, with 7 bases in between. Germline-derived CDR1 and CDR2 are LNHNV and YYDKDF (reference sequence). CDR3 loop: CATSTQSQETQYF. The CDR3 DNA reads as TGTGCCACCAGCACACAAAGCCAAGAGACCCAGTACTTC.

This clonotype occurred many times. The chain links TRBV29-1 to TRBJ2-7; perhaps TRBD1 as D (6 bases). CDR3 size: 13 residues. The V end lost 0 bases, the J end lost 3 bases, and 9 bases lay between the germline ends. Germline V gene sequence: CDR1 SQVTM, CDR2 ANQGSEA. The CDR3 DNA reads as TGCAGCGTTGAAGAGGGCAGGGGCTACGAGCAGTACTTC. It is translated as CSVEEGRGYEQYF.

This chain links TRBV6-1 with TRBJ2-7; 13 positions match TRBD2. V was clipped by 8 bases and J by 0 bases; unmatched bases: 7. Germline CDR1 and CDR2: MNHNS and SASEGT. This CDR3 has 16 residues. The CDR3 DNA reads as TGTGCCAGCGGCGGACTAGCGGGGGTGATCTCCTACGAGCAGTACTTC. Translating gives CASGGLAGVISYEQYF.

This clonotype was picked up many times. The junction does not match germline at one end; this may be a read error. The genes are TRBV12-3 or TRBV12-4 and TRBJ2-7; weak D call: TRBD1 (5 bases). This CDR3 is built from 16 residues. The CDR3 region is CASSLAQGRELYERYF. In nucleotides, the CDR3 is TGTGCCAGCAGTTTAGCCCAGGGCCGAGAGCTCTACGAGCGGTACTTC.